This TCR beta chain was identified in a study of a mutant IDH1 vaccine in newly diagnosed glioma. CDR3 size: 12 residues. V was pared by 10 bases and J by 3 bases, with 13 bases between. Germline V gene sequence: CDR1 MNHEY, CDR2 SMNVEV (reference sequence). Data came from immunoSEQ multiplex PCR; TCRdb stores just in-frame clones and leaves some out. The sample yields around 120,000 clones, around three quarters seen once. This clone was seen more than once but under ten times. Antigen unknown. The time point is: week 11, during vaccination. Vaccine doses each comprised 300 ug of mutant IDH1 20-mer peptide, with topical imiquimod. Each donor presented with a new WHO grade 3 or 4 astrocytoma that tested IDH1-mutant and showed ATRX loss.

The receptor comes from a middle-aged man with glioma. V usage is TRBV27 and J usage is TRBJ2-7; tentative D call: TRBD2 (5 bases). Source: PBMCs, taken from a glioma patient whose treatment included an IDH1 peptide vaccine. The CDR3 nucleotides are TGTGCCACCCTTAGCGAACGCTACGAGCAGTACTTC. This sequence encodes CATLSERYEQYF.